This is a list of T cell receptor beta chains from one sample in a study of blood T cells in healthy people across ages. TCRdb re-analysed the 5' RACE reads in MiXCR, keeping a single row per CDR3 protein. The table lists approximately 820,000 distinct CDR3 sequences, roughly 44% of them singletons, with roughly 18% in the top ten. The sequenced sample consisted of blood. The receptors were gathered from a man aged 55 to 70 in good health. CDR3s include the opening cysteine and the closing phenylalanine or tryptophan. Fields, in order: V gene, D gene, J gene, clone size, CDR3 DNA, CDR3 protein. A D gene is named only where the DNA matches it firmly. Only part of the rows carry a size: once, few, many, or a class if the clone is expanded.

v_call: TRBV15; d_call: NA; j_call: TRBJ2-7; clone_size: NA; cdr3_nt: TGTGCCACCAGCAGAGATTCGAATGGGTACTACGAGCAGTACTTC; cdr3_aa: CATSRDSNGYYEQYF
v_call: TRBV4-1; d_call: NA; j_call: TRBJ1-6; clone_size: few; cdr3_nt: TGCGCCAGCAGCCGGACACAGGGCCAGGAGAATAAGAGGCCCCTCCACTTT; cdr3_aa: CASSRTQGQENKRPLHF
v_call: TRBV5-1; d_call: NA; j_call: TRBJ2-4; clone_size: few; cdr3_nt: TGCGCCAGCAGCTTCCGCGGGGGCGAAAACATTCAGTACTTC; cdr3_aa: CASSFRGGENIQYF
v_call: TRBV20-1; d_call: TRBD1; j_call: TRBJ1-6; clone_size: few; cdr3_nt: TGCAGTGCCCAGGGACAGGGGGAAAGGAAAGGCGGATCACCCCTCCACTTT; cdr3_aa: CSAQGQGERKGGSPLHF
v_call: TRBV15; d_call: NA; j_call: TRBJ2-7; clone_size: NA; cdr3_nt: TGTGCCACCAGCAGAGATGCAGGGATACCCTACGAGCAGTACTTC; cdr3_aa: CATSRDAGIPYEQYF
v_call: TRBV2; d_call: NA; j_call: TRBJ2-7; clone_size: few; cdr3_nt: TGTGCCAGCATAGAGGGACGGATTACCTACGAGCAGTACTTC; cdr3_aa: CASIEGRITYEQYF
v_call: TRBV4-1; d_call: NA; j_call: TRBJ2-1; clone_size: NA; cdr3_nt: TGCGCCAGCAGTCAAGGATCAGGTAGATCAATTACCTACAATGAGCAGTTCTTC; cdr3_aa: CASSQGSGRSITYNEQFF
v_call: TRBV7-9; d_call: NA; j_call: TRBJ2-5; clone_size: NA; cdr3_nt: TGTGCCAGCAGCTTCGGGGGCAGGGGACAAGAGACCCAGTACTTC; cdr3_aa: CASSFGGRGQETQYF
v_call: TRBV11-3; d_call: NA; j_call: TRBJ2-4; clone_size: NA; cdr3_nt: TGTGCCAGCAGCTTAACGGAAAGGGACATTCAGTACTTC; cdr3_aa: CASSLTERDIQYF
v_call: TRBV5-6; d_call: NA; j_call: TRBJ1-2; clone_size: NA; cdr3_nt: TGTGCCAGCAGCCTGGCTGCTCGGGGTCACGGCGGCTACACCTTC; cdr3_aa: CASSLAARGHGGYTF
v_call: TRBV5-6; d_call: TRBD1; j_call: TRBJ1-1; clone_size: NA; cdr3_nt: TGTGCCAGCAGTTCCTCGGGACAGGTGAACACTGAAGCTTTCTTT; cdr3_aa: CASSSSGQVNTEAFF
v_call: TRBV15; d_call: NA; j_call: TRBJ2-1; clone_size: many; cdr3_nt: TGTGCCACCAGCAGCCTGATTAGCCGGGTTCCAAATGAGCAGTTCTTC; cdr3_aa: CATSSLISRVPNEQFF
v_call: TRBV4-3; d_call: TRBD1; j_call: TRBJ1-2; clone_size: few; cdr3_nt: TGCGCCAGCAGCCCAGGACCGGACAGGCCTGGTTATGGCTACACCTTC; cdr3_aa: CASSPGPDRPGYGYTF